This T cell receptor beta chain was identified in a study of regulatory T cells in long-lasting Graves disease. Germline V gives CDR1 DFQATT, CDR2 SNEGSKA (reference sequence). V was cut by 3 bases and J by 2 bases, with 13 bases left in between. CDR3 size: 14 residues. Building the TCR beta libraries relied on iRepertoire HTBI primers, and CDR3 regions underwent Arm-PCR. TCRdb passed the multiplex PCR reads through MiXCR, listing each CDR3 protein once. The table records more than 400,000 distinct CDR3 sequences, 15% to 20% of them present only once. This clonotype appeared many times. Time point indicated: newly diagnosed GD, antithyroid drugs for less than 3 months. From RNA extracted from PBMCs, the TCR library was made. Investigators report Graves' disease was diagnosed under American Thyroid Association guidelines. This same sample was also taken into another study, of T cells in Graves' hyperthyroidism and ophthalmopathy. As reported in that work: Patients with uncontrolled infections, other autoimmune diseases, pregnancy or lactation were excluded. TCR CDR3 underwent first-round RT-PCR with the HTBI primer set.

The gene calls are TRBV20-1 and TRBJ2-5; no firm D call. This sequence originates from a man aged 35-49 years with Graves disease. Material: peripheral blood mononuclear cells (PBMCs), obtained at new diagnosis, from a patient treated with antithyroid drugs. In DNA, the CDR3 is TGCAGTGCTAGCTCGCAGGCCCCACAAGAGACCCAGTACTTC. This encodes CSASSQAPQETQYF.